The 25 T cell receptor beta chains presented below share a single source sample, sequenced in a study of identical twins. One entry per CDR3 protein, called by TCRdb with MiXCR from the 5' RACE reads. The sample holds just over 500,000 distinct CDR3 sequences, around 20% seen once. These data also featured in a second study, about T cells expressing NK-cell markers.

Sequencing was carried out using CD4+ T cells sorted from blood. These receptors came from a young woman in good health.

V and J are TRBV9 and TRBJ2-2, with D unresolved. Trimming took off 3 bases at V and 0 bases at J, with 3 bases between the two ends. The CDR3 runs to 13 residues. The V gene's germline CDR1 is SGDLS and CDR2 YYNGEE. The CDR3 loop is CASSASNTGELFF. The CDR3 DNA follows: TGTGCCAGCAGCGCCTCGAACACCGGGGAGCTGTTTTTT.

The sample holds a few counts of this clonotype. The rearrangement uses TRBV7-9 and TRBJ1-1; D gene ambiguous. Germline CDR1 and CDR2: SEHNR and FQNEAQ (reference sequence). The CDR3 is 12 residues long. The V and J ends lost 1 base and 10 bases respectively, with 10 bases between them. CDR3 sequence: CASSLGHVGAFF. CDR3 bases: TGTGCCAGCAGCTTAGGGCATGTCGGAGCTTTCTTT.

The chain employs TRBV20-1 and TRBJ2-7, with 7 bases that match TRBD2. Germline CDR1 reads DFQATT; CDR2 reads SNEGSKA (reference sequence). J was trimmed by 7 bases and V by 6 bases; bases with no gene match: 12. There are 13 residues in the CDR3. CDR3 nucleotides: TGCAGTGCCACCGGGACTACCTACGCGGAGCAGTACTTC. Protein: CSATGTTYAEQYF.

V and J are TRBV29-1 and TRBJ1-2; D is possibly TRBD1 (6 bases). Looked up from germline, CDR1 is SQVTM and CDR2 is ANQGSEA. CDR3 length: 11 amino acids. Trimming shortened V by 5 bases and J by 5 bases, and 9 bases separated the two germline ends. The chain's CDR3 is CSVSQGYGYTF. The CDR3 coding sequence is TGCAGCGTTTCTCAGGGGTATGGCTACACCTTC.

This clonotype has just a few counts. The gene calls are TRBV24-1 and TRBJ2-2; 7 positions agree with TRBD1. Germline CDR1 KGHDR, CDR2 SFDVKD. CDR3 length equals 13 residues. V shed 11 bases and J 3 bases; nucleotides not matched to a gene: 5. CDR3 sequence: CANGQDDTGELFF. CDR3 nucleotides: TGTGCCAACGGACAGGACGACACCGGGGAGCTGTTTTTT.

The V gene is TRBV29-1, the J gene TRBJ1-4; no firm D call. Germline V gene lookup returns CDR1 SQVTM and CDR2 ANQGSEA. The CDR3 contains 12 residues. V lost 7 bases and J 4 bases, leaving 10 bases between the germline ends. This CDR3 reads CSARALNEKLFF. The CDR3 coding sequence is TGCAGCGCTAGGGCCCTTAATGAAAAACTGTTTTTT.

This clonotype was seen repeatedly, ten times or more. This chain uses TRBV7-3 with TRBJ1-2; possibly TRBD1 for D (5 bases). Germline V CDR1 and CDR2: SGHTA, FQGTGA. The CDR3 has 16 residues. With 5 bases removed from V and 4 bases from J, the gap between germline ends came to 20 bases. The CDR3 DNA reads TGTGCCAGCAGCCTGACCCACGCCGACAGCCTCTATGGCTACACCTTC. It is translated as CASSLTHADSLYGYTF. Together with reference TRBV7-3 and TRBJ1-2, the CDR3 gives the full variable domain: GAGVSQTPSNKVTEKGKYVELRCDPISGHTALYWYRQSLGQGPEFLIYFQGTGAADDSGLPNDRFFAVRPEGSVSTLKIQRTERGDSAVYLCASSLTHADSLYGYTFGSGTRLTVV.

This clonotype has more than one count but fewer than ten. This rearrangement joins TRBV18 to TRBJ2-7, with 8 nucleotides matching TRBD2. The CDR3 is 17 residues long. Germline-derived CDR1 and CDR2 are KGHSH and LQKENI. The V and J ends lost 1 base and 0 bases, in that order; junction bases with no gene match: 8. As DNA, the CDR3 is TGTGCCAGCTCACCACGTCCAACGAGCGGGGGCTCCTACGAGCAGTACTTC. Residues: CASSPRPTSGGSYEQYF.

This sequence joins TRBV5-1 and TRBJ2-1, with 13 bases identical to TRBD2. CDR1 is SGHRS, CDR2 YFSETQ, per germline. V lost 7 bases to trimming and J lost 9 bases; unmatched junction nucleotides: 13. The CDR3 runs 16 residues. In DNA form, the CDR3 reads TGCGCCAGCCTCCCCCCGGGCGGGACTAGCGGGGTTGAGCAGTTCTTC. Its translation is CASLPPGGTSGVEQFF.

The V gene is TRBV19, the J gene TRBJ2-1, with a tentative D call TRBD1 (6 bases). The CDR3 length is 13 residues. The ends were cut back, 9 bases at V and 4 bases at J, with 13 bases in the middle. CDR1 is LNHDA and CDR2 is SQIVND in the germline V gene (reference sequence). CDR3 DNA: TGTGCCAGCCGGGACATGAAATACAATGAGCAGTTCTTC. Translating it yields CASRDMKYNEQFF.

This chain connects TRBV5-1 to TRBJ2-1; 9 nucleotides agree with TRBD1. This CDR3 is built from 15 residues. Losses at the gene ends were 5 bases for V and 7 bases for J; bases not matched to a gene: 10. The germline V gene encodes CDR1 SGHRS and CDR2 YFSETQ. The CDR3 protein is CASSTGGSTWNEQFF. For the CDR3, the DNA is TGCGCCAGCAGTACAGGGGGCTCGACTTGGAATGAGCAGTTCTTC. Together with reference TRBV5-1 and TRBJ2-1, the CDR3 gives the full variable domain: KAGVTQTPRYLIKTRGQQVTLSCSPISGHRSVSWYQQTPGQGLQFLFEYFSETQRNKGNFPGRFSGRQFSNSRSEMNVSTLELGDSALYLCASSTGGSTWNEQFFGPGTRLTVL.

This clonotype is a singleton in its sample. This chain links TRBV12-3 or TRBV12-4 with TRBJ1-5; 8 bases map to TRBD1. V lost 6 bases and J lost 6; bases outside the gene matches: 10. The CDR3 length is 15 residues. CDR3 amino acids: CASSPDGQGTQPQHF. CDR3 bases: TGTGCCAGCAGCCCTGACGGACAGGGCACTCAGCCCCAGCATTTT.

The chain combines TRBV7-2 with TRBJ1-5; the match to TRBD1 covers 8 bases. J was trimmed by 1 base and V by 10 bases; bases with no gene match: 6. The length of the CDR3 is 14 residues. Germline loops: CDR1 SGHTA, CDR2 FQGNSA. CDR3 protein: CATNDRGSNQPQHF. For the CDR3, the DNA is TGTGCCACTAACGACAGGGGCAGCAATCAGCCCCAGCATTTT.

This clonotype was found once. The gene calls are TRBV12-3 or TRBV12-4 and TRBJ1-1, with D possibly matching TRBD1 (5 bases). Deletions cut 3 bases from V and 4 bases from J, with 12 bases between. The CDR3 runs 14 residues. CDR3 DNA: TGTGCCAGCAGTTTGATGAGAGGGGCCACTGAAGCTTTCTTT. This codes for CASSLMRGATEAFF.

The chain combines TRBV20-1 with TRBJ2-5; 7 bases line up with TRBD1. CDR3 length: 16 amino acids. Unmatched junction bases numbered 11, after V lost 4 bases and J lost 0 bases. The V gene's germline CDR1 is DFQATT and CDR2 SNEGSKA (reference sequence). The CDR3 reads CSATEPLGQNQETQYF. Here the CDR3 DNA reads TGCAGTGCTACAGAGCCGTTGGGACAGAACCAAGAGACCCAGTACTTC.

V is TRBV18 and J is TRBJ1-1; 7 bases fit TRBD1. Germline-derived CDR1 and CDR2 are KGHSH and LQKENI. This CDR3 comprises 14 residues. Trimming cost V 5 bases and J 3 bases; bases outside gene matches: 6. The CDR3 is CASSARGLYTEAFF. The CDR3 bases are TGTGCCAGCTCAGCTAGGGGGCTTTACACTGAAGCTTTCTTT.

This clonotype was counted a few times. The chain couples TRBV12-3 or TRBV12-4 to TRBJ1-1, with unresolved D. With 7 bases removed from V and 1 base from J, the gap between germline ends came to 13 bases. The CDR3 has 14 residues. The CDR3 sequence is CASTEWSRNTEAFF. The CDR3 DNA is TGTGCCAGCACCGAATGGTCCCGGAACACTGAAGCTTTCTTT.

This chain joins TRBV9 and TRBJ1-2, with D unresolved. V shed 0 bases and J shed 3 bases, with 9 bases lying between them. Per germline, CDR1 SGDLS and CDR2 YYNGEE. This CDR3 comprises 14 residues. The CDR3 DNA reads as TGTGCCAGCAGCGTAGCTCGGGCAGACTATGGCTACACCTTC. The encoded protein is CASSVARADYGYTF.

This clonotype was recorded at least ten times. V is TRBV7-9 and J is TRBJ1-1; 8 bases fit TRBD1. V was pared by 5 bases and J by 5 bases, with 4 bases of the junction left unmatched. This CDR3 spans 13 amino acids. Germline CDR1 reads SEHNR; CDR2 reads FQNEAQ (reference sequence). CDR3: CASSIDRGTEAFF. In DNA form, the CDR3 reads TGTGCCAGCAGCATCGACAGGGGAACTGAAGCTTTCTTT.

About this clonotype: A junction end diverges from the germline sequence, so it may reflect a read error. The rearrangement links TRBV2 to TRBJ2-2, with D perhaps matching TRBD1 (6 bases). Germline CDR1 is SNHLY and CDR2 is FYNNEI. The length of the CDR3 is 14 residues. CDR3 in amino acids: CASKEGTNTRELFF. In nucleotides, the CDR3 is TGTGCCAGCAAAGAAGGGACAAACACCCGGGAGCTGTTTTTT.

In its sample, this clonotype was seen a few times. The chain couples TRBV15 to TRBJ2-1; D not resolved. CDR1 LNHNV and CDR2 YYDKDF come from the germline V gene (reference sequence). This CDR3 is built from 13 residues. V lost 0 bases to trimming and J lost 5 bases, with 5 bases between them. CDR3 nucleotide sequence: TGTGCCACCAGCAGAGAAATTCACAATGAGCAGTTCTTC. Amino acid sequence: CATSREIHNEQFF.

The gene calls are TRBV9 and TRBJ2-1; D unclear. V gave up 0 bases and J gave up 5 bases, with 9 bases separating them. The V gene's germline CDR1 is SGDLS and CDR2 YYNGEE. The length of the CDR3 is 14 residues. The CDR3 region is CASSVDSRNNEQFF. DNA of the CDR3: TGTGCCAGCAGCGTAGATTCAAGAAACAATGAGCAGTTCTTC. Complete variable domain (other parts from reference TRBV9 and TRBJ2-1): DSGVTQTPKHLITATGQRVTLRCSPRSGDLSVYWYQQSLDQGLQFLIQYYNGEERAKGNILERFSAQQFPDLHSELNLSSLELGDSALYFCASSVDSRNNEQFFGPGTRLTVL.

The CDR3 region is CASSQGGTGGYEQYF. The CDR3 DNA reads as TGTGCCAGCAGCCAGGGCGGGACAGGGGGCTACGAGCAGTACTTC. The rearrangement uses TRBV5-4 and TRBJ2-7; 11 nucleotides match TRBD1. J lost 3 bases, V lost 4 bases, and 6 bases had no gene match. From germline, CDR1 is SGHNT and CDR2 YYREEE (reference sequence). The CDR3 is made up of 15 amino acids.

Only a few counts were recorded for this clonotype. The rearrangement links TRBV20-1 to TRBJ2-1, with D perhaps TRBD1 (6 bases). The CDR3 is 14 amino acids. Germline V gene data show CDR1 as DFQATT and CDR2 as SNEGSKA (reference sequence). With 8 bases removed from V and 9 bases from J, the gap between germline ends came to 23 bases. The CDR3 bases are TGCAGTCCACACACTTCGAGGGGGATGGGTGAGCAGTTCTTC. It encodes CSPHTSRGMGEQFF.

The chain combines TRBV20-1 with TRBJ2-7; D gene ambiguous. Trimming cost V 6 bases and J 0 bases, with 12 bases left between them. The CDR3 is made up of 13 amino acids. CDR1 is DFQATT, CDR2 SNEGSKA, per germline (reference sequence). The CDR3 is CSAQETSSYEQYF. The CDR3 nucleotides are TGCAGTGCCCAAGAGACGAGCTCCTACGAGCAGTACTTC.